This T cell receptor beta chain was recorded in a study of identical twins. Study-wide findings and caveats: Twins shared beta out-of-frame sequences in excess, but this excess was weaker.

The junction had 10 bases not matched to a gene; V was cut back by 6 bases and J by 4 bases. This CDR3 is built from 15 residues. Per germline, CDR1 DFQATT and CDR2 SNEGSKA (reference sequence). TCRdb used MiXCR to reprocess the 5' RACE reads, holding one entry per CDR3 protein. This table holds about 530,000 distinct CDR3 sequences, roughly 15% found once. Concerning this clonotype: What it binds is not known.

The data were also submitted as part of a second study, on yellow fever vaccine responses in identical twins.

V is TRBV20-1 and J is TRBJ2-1, with 9 bases identical to TRBD1. The receptor was derived from a woman aged 18-29 years in good health. Sequencing was carried out using CD4+ T cells sorted from blood. CDR3: CSATLGQGRYNEQFF. The DNA of the CDR3 is TGCAGTGCCACCCTGGGACAGGGTAGGTACAATGAGCAGTTCTTC.